A selection of T cell receptor beta chains follows, all from one sample in a study of T cells in Graves' hyperthyroidism and ophthalmopathy. In TCRdb, the multiplex PCR reads were re-called with MiXCR into one record per CDR3 protein. This sample has 490,000 or so distinct CDR3 sequences, with more than 15% found just once. The sequenced sample was blood. These receptor sequences come from a woman aged 30 to 39 with Graves' ophthalmopathy. CDR3s include the opening cysteine and the closing phenylalanine or tryptophan. A D gene is named only where the DNA matches it firmly. Expanded clones are given a class, and other clones once, few, many or no size at all.

>TRBV20-1|many|TRBD2|TRBJ2-3
CSARRAGADSSTDTQYF
TGCAGTGCTAGACGGGCGGGAGCGGACTCTAGCACAGATACGCAGTATTTT
>TRBV15|many|TRBD1|TRBJ2-7
CATSRDSRGPTSYEQYF
TGTGCCACCAGCAGAGATAGCAGGGGGCCCACCTCCTACGAGCAGTACTTC
>TRBV2|many|NA|TRBJ1-5
CASRETSNQPQHF
TGTGCCAGCAGGGAGACATCGAATCAGCCCCAGCATTTT
>TRBV7-9|once|TRBD1|TRBJ1-3
CASSDVSGTGLLLSGKTIYF
TGTGCCAGCAGCGACGTCTCCGGGACAGGGCTCCTACTCTCTGGAAAGACCATATATTTT
>TRBV6-1|NA|TRBD2|TRBJ2-7
CASSPISGKTYEQYF
TGTGCCAGCAGCCCTATTAGCGGGAAGACCTACGAGCAGTACTTC
>TRBV24-1|many|NA|TRBJ2-3
CATSDSLGDTQYF
TGTGCCACCAGTGATTCTCTGGGAGATACGCAGTATTTT
>TRBV30|many|TRBD1|TRBJ2-7
CAWGQGLDEQYF
TGTGCCTGGGGACAGGGACTTGACGAGCAGTACTTC
>TRBV12-3/TRBV12-4|many|NA|TRBJ2-1
CASSLVWGGDEQFF
TGTGCCAGCAGTTTAGTGTGGGGTGGGGATGAGCAGTTCTTC
>TRBV18|many|NA|TRBJ2-3
CASSTGDTQYF
TGTGCCAGCTCCACGGGGGATACGCAGTATTTT
>TRBV12-3/TRBV12-4|many|NA|TRBJ1-1
CASSLAPTAPNTEAFF
TGTGCCAGCAGTTTAGCGCCGACAGCCCCAAACACTGAAGCTTTCTTT
>TRBV7-2|few|NA|TRBJ2-1
CASSEVGSYNEQFF
TGTGCCAGCAGTGAAGTGGGCAGTTACAATGAGCAGTTCTTC
>TRBV20-1|many|NA|TRBJ2-3
CSASAVAMVATRTDTQYF
TGCAGTGCTAGTGCGGTGGCCATGGTAGCCACTCGCACAGATACGCAGTATTTT
>TRBV6-1|many|NA|TRBJ1-4
CASSEKGGGNEKLFF
TGTGCCAGCAGCGAAAAAGGGGGGGGAAATGAAAAACTGTTTTTT
>TRBV20-1|NA|TRBD2|TRBJ2-1
CSAKNRLAGRPSYNEQFF
TGCAGTGCCAAAAATAGACTAGCGGGTAGACCCTCCTACAATGAGCAGTTCTTC
>TRBV7-2|many|NA|TRBJ2-7
CASRTPSGTQYEQYF
TGTGCCAGCAGGACCCCCTCCGGGACTCAATACGAGCAGTACTTC
>TRBV11-1|NA|NA|TRBJ1-1
CALGELTEAFF
TGTGCTCTGGGGGAGCTCACTGAAGCTTTCTTT
>TRBV28|many|NA|TRBJ2-7
CASRPALSSYEQYF
TGTGCCAGCAGGCCAGCACTGAGCTCCTACGAGCAGTACTTC
>TRBV28|NA|TRBD1|TRBJ1-6
CASRLLTGDNSPLHF
TGTGCCAGCAGGCTACTGACAGGGGATAATTCACCCCTCCACTTT
>TRBV5-4|NA|NA|TRBJ2-7
CASSPYVGEQYF
TGTGCCAGCAGCCCATACGTGGGCGAGCAGTACTTC
>TRBV6-2/TRBV6-3|many|NA|TRBJ2-7
CASSYSRRGNEQYF
TGTGCCAGCAGTTACTCGAGACGGGGTAACGAGCAGTACTTC
>TRBV13|many|NA|TRBJ2-1
CASSKTGSSYNEQFF
TGTGCCAGCAGTAAAACGGGGTCCTCCTACAATGAGCAGTTCTTC
>TRBV12-3/TRBV12-4|NA|TRBD2|TRBJ2-7
CASSPSGRIGEQYF
TGTGCCAGCAGCCCTAGCGGGAGGATCGGCGAGCAGTACTTC
>TRBV6-1|few|NA|TRBJ1-5
CASSEGPGANQPQHF
TGTGCCAGCAGTGAAGGTCCGGGGGCCAATCAGCCCCAGCATTTT
>TRBV7-9|many|NA|TRBJ1-2
CASSDLQNYGYTF
TGTGCCAGCAGTGATTTACAAAACTATGGCTACACCTTC
>TRBV24-1|many|NA|TRBJ2-5
CATSEWGRETQYF
TGTGCCACCAGTGAATGGGGGCGCGAGACCCAGTACTTC
>TRBV7-2|many|NA|TRBJ2-4
CASAESGNIQYF
TGTGCCAGCGCAGAAAGCGGGAACATTCAGTACTTC
>TRBV3-1|many|NA|TRBJ1-3
CASSQWGSGNTIYF
TGTGCCAGCAGCCAATGGGGCTCTGGAAACACCATATATTTT
>TRBV3-1|many|NA|TRBJ1-1
CASSQWEGSEAFF
TGTGCCAGCAGCCAATGGGAGGGTTCTGAAGCTTTCTTT
>TRBV20-1|few|TRBD2|TRBJ2-3
CSARAPTSVTDTQYF
TGCAGTGCTAGAGCGCCTACTAGCGTCACAGATACGCAGTATTTT
>TRBV6-2/TRBV6-3|NA|TRBD1|TRBJ1-5
CASSYSGGRINQPQHF
TGTGCCAGCAGTTATTCAGGGGGCCGGATCAATCAGCCCCAGCATTTT
>TRBV28|many|NA|TRBJ1-1
CASSTTGTPNTEAFF
TGTGCCAGCAGTACCACCGGGACACCGAACACTGAAGCTTTCTTT
>TRBV27|few|NA|TRBJ2-7
CASSLTGNSYEQYF
TGTGCCAGCAGTTTAACAGGGAATAGCTACGAGCAGTACTTC
>TRBV7-2|NA|TRBD2|TRBJ2-2
CASSPVAGARGELFF
TGTGCCAGCAGCCCTGTAGCGGGAGCCCGCGGGGAGCTGTTTTTT
>TRBV6-1|many|NA|TRBJ2-3
CASRDALRKSDTQYF
TGTGCCAGCAGGGACGCTTTGCGGAAGTCAGATACGCAGTATTTT
>TRBV12-3/TRBV12-4|many|TRBD1|TRBJ2-3
CASSPGYRGSFTDTQYF
TGTGCCAGCAGCCCGGGGTACAGGGGGTCTTTCACAGATACGCAGTATTTT
>TRBV12-3/TRBV12-4|many|NA|TRBJ1-1
CASSFTGSGYTEAFF
TGTGCCAGCAGTTTTACAGGGTCGGGGTACACTGAAGCTTTCTTT
>TRBV15|many|NA|TRBJ2-7
CATSRDLSPYEQYF
TGTGCCACCAGCAGAGATCTAAGTCCCTACGAGCAGTACTTC
>TRBV9|NA|NA|TRBJ1-6
CASSPAGSGTSPLHF
TGTGCCAGCAGTCCCGCGGGCTCGGGCACTTCACCCCTCCACTTT
>TRBV2|many|TRBD1|TRBJ2-7
CASSEQGDNIYEQYF
TGTGCCAGCAGTGAACAGGGGGATAATATCTACGAGCAGTACTTC
>TRBV7-2|many|NA|TRBJ2-5
CASSLMGYETQYF
TGTGCCAGCAGCTTAATGGGGTACGAGACCCAGTACTTC
>TRBV3-1|many|NA|TRBJ1-3
CASSQVRSRNTIYF
TGTGCCAGCAGCCAAGTACGCAGCAGAAACACCATATATTTT
>TRBV6-1|few|NA|TRBJ2-7
CASRNLGGEQYF
TGTGCCAGTCGTAACTTAGGGGGTGAGCAGTACTTC
>TRBV7-2|many|NA|TRBJ2-3
CASSSTRGADTQYF
TGTGCCAGCAGCTCTACTAGAGGGGCCGATACGCAGTATTTT
>TRBV15|few|NA|TRBJ2-7
CATSRDEPRNEQYF
TGTGCCACCAGCAGAGATGAGCCAAGGAACGAGCAGTACTTC
>TRBV5-1|many|TRBD2|TRBJ2-7
CASSVETSGVYEQYF
TGCGCCAGCAGCGTCGAGACTAGCGGAGTCTACGAGCAGTACTTC
>TRBV27|many|TRBD1|TRBJ2-7
CASSLDRVAYEQYF
TGTGCCAGCAGTTTGGACAGGGTAGCCTACGAGCAGTACTTC
>TRBV2|many|NA|TRBJ2-5
CASSEGFGGETQYF
TGTGCCAGCAGTGAAGGCTTCGGTGGGGAGACCCAGTACTTC
>TRBV29-1|few|NA|TRBJ1-1
CSVAEGMNTEAFF
TGCAGCGTTGCGGAAGGAATGAACACTGAAGCTTTCTTT